Here is one T cell receptor (beta chain) with its context. The antigen this receptor binds is unknown. No quality values exist for individual bases; no much larger clone is one base distant. The sample belongs to a study of shared clonotypes between healthy human individuals (TCRdb year 2020). Context from the whole study: The cohort included a few men and a couple of women between 18 and 49 years of age. For each donor, CD4 naive and CD4 memory were each given three plates, CD8 naive was given two plates, and CD8 memory was given one plate. The study deeply sequenced blood TCR repertoires of about 5 healthy adults to estimate repertoire size and the extent of clonotype sharing between individuals. Different laboratories and diverse techniques were used to prepare libraries and sequence TCR repertoires, to increase sequencing depth and limit assay-specific biases. Leukapheresis yielded between about 0.9 and 9 billion PBMCs per donor. The investigation overall reported the following: Sampling was restricted to blood, and TCR repertoires in tissue are likely to differ from TCR repertoires in blood. Naive subsets generally had larger estimated clonotype richness than memory subsets did. Compared with non-shared clonotypes, the clonotypes found in all four sorted-subset donors had higher generation probabilities. Rarefaction of sorted-subset datasets indicated incomplete sequencing despite the large sequencing depth. Pairwise subsampling led to the expectation that sequencing depth would affect the degree of clonotype sharing among donors. The small number of donors limited the genetic and exposure-history diversity represented. Sharing across a few donors was observed for approximately 5% of naive CD4, 3% to 3.5% of naive CD8, 2% to 2.5% of memory CD4, and roughly 0.4% of memory CD8 clonotypes.

Healthy HIV-negative adults with no recently reported acute infections or vaccinations were included as donors. Every donor was a Caucasian adult living in Nashville, Tennessee, USA. CD4+ T cells were enriched through magnetic negative selection, after which naive cells were positively selected on CD45RA and the remaining negative fraction served as the memory subset. Blood was collected by leukapheresis, and PBMCs were isolated by Ficoll-Histopaque density gradient centrifugation and then cryopreserved in liquid nitrogen vapor phase. Purity and quantity of every magnetically sorted T cell population were checked by analytical flow cytometry. Genomic DNA was isolated from each sorted fraction and quantified by UV absorbance on a Nanodrop 2000c. The CDR3 runs 15 residues from the cysteine to the phenylalanine. Of the read, only the CDR3 DNA is kept; its 45 bases are in frame from base 1. Compared with germline, V lacks 4 bases and J lacks 7 bases; bases without a gene match: 10. CDR1 and CDR2 are drawn from the germline V gene: SNHLY, FYNNEI.

Using the deep immunoSEQ assay, multiplex PCR amplified TCR CDR3 regions from genomic DNA. For each cell subset, the extracted genomic DNA was distributed evenly across all wells of several immunoSEQ 96-well plates, and each plate served as one replicate. For sorted subsets, roughly 190 ng of genomic DNA, equivalent to some 33,000 T cell genomes, went into each replicate PCR. Purified libraries were quantified with a Qubit 3.0 fluorometer, sized on a Bioanalyzer 2100, and re-quantified with the KAPA Library Quantification kit. Each immunoSEQ 96-well plate was sequenced on its own single-read 150-cycle Illumina NextSeq 550 flow cell. In the source study's methods: The immunoSEQ output contained only junctional sequences without quality scores, so filtering could not match that applied to full-length reads. Sequences were annotated with PyIR, a Python wrapper for IgBLAST v1.9, and V/J genes and CDR3 were assigned using IMGT germline references. Reads were filtered out if the reads had weak V/J assignments (E-value above 1e-6), no CDR3, stop codons, out-of-frame junctions, or ambiguous translated residues. V3J clonotypes were defined as sequences sharing the same inferred V gene, J gene, and CDR3 amino acid sequence. The percentage overlap between two repertoires was calculated by dividing the number of shared unique clonotypes by the size of the smaller repertoire. Repertoire richness was assessed with RTK rarefaction, the Chao1 estimator, and Recon v2.1 estimates of unobserved clonotypes. OLGA was used to compute generation probabilities for all TCRbeta clonotypes that the gDNA method yielded from a handful of donors. TCRdb holds this immuneACCESS table with in-frame rearrangements only. Some clones are missing; in checked studies, unresolved V genes explain under half, and the rest has no known cause. That table gives V, J and clone size, and the DNA gave D and trimming. This sample holds more than 150,000 clones; approximately 70% were observed only once. The top ten constitute less than 11% of the sample.

The sequencing sample was made of memory CD4+ T cells sorted from blood. The cell subset or site label for this specimen denotes: CD45RA-negative fraction. This sequence originates from a man younger than 45 in good health. In this chain, TRBV2 is recombined with TRBJ1-1, with TRBD1 identical over 9 junction bases. The CDR3 region: CASSATGGELDEAFF. The sequence in DNA is TGTGCCAGCAGTGCAACAGGGGGCGAATTGGATGAAGCTTTCTTT.